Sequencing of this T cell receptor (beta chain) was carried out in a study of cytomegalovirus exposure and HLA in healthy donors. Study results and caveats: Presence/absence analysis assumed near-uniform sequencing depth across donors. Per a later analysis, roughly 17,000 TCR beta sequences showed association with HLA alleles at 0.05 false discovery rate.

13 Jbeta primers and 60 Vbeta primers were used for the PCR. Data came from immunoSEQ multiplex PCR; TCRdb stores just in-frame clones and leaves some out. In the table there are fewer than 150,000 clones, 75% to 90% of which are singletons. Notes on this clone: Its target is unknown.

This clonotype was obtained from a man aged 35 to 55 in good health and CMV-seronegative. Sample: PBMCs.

For the CDR3, the DNA is TGTGCCAGCAGCTCCGGGAGTTGGGAGCTGTTTTTT. Its translation is CASSSGSWELFF. The J gene is TRBJ2-2, the V gene TRBV5-4; D possibly corresponds to TRBD2 (6 bases). CDR1 is SGHNT, CDR2 YYREEE, per germline (reference sequence). This CDR3 spans 12 amino acids. V lost 3 bases to trimming and J lost 9 bases, with 9 bases between them.